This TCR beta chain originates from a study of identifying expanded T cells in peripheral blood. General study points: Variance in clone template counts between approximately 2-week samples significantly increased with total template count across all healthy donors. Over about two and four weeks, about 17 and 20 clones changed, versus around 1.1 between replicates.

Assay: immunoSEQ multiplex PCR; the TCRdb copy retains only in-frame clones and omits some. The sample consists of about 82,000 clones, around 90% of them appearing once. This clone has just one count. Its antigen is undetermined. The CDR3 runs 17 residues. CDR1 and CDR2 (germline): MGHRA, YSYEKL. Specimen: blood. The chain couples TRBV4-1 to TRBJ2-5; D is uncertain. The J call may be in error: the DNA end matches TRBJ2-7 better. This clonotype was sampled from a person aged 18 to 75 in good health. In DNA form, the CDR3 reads TGCGCCAGCAGCCAAACTTCCCCCTCTGGCCCGTCCTACGAGCAGTACTTC. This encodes CASSQTSPSGPSYEQYF.